Below, 7 T cell receptor beta chains from the same sample are listed, as sequenced in a study of T-cell memory formation after mild COVID-19. TCRdb redid the calling of the 5' RACE reads with MiXCR, one entry per CDR3 protein. This repertoire shows 260,000 or so distinct CDR3 sequences, 16% found once; its top ten account for approximately 20%. What was sequenced was PBMCs or a T cell subset sorted from them (not recorded which). Source of these receptors: a man between 18 and 35 years old who had mild COVID-19 (a few samples of this study predate the infection). Cell type and time point are not known.

This clonotype has just a few counts. The chain links TRBV7-9 to TRBJ2-7, with TRBD1 matching over 9 bases. The CDR3 has 14 amino acids. Per germline, CDR1 SEHNR and CDR2 FQNEAQ (reference sequence). Trimming cost V 5 bases and J 5 bases; bases outside gene matches: 7. This chain's CDR3 is CASSRGQGGDEQYF. DNA of the CDR3: TGTGCCAGCAGCCGGGGACAGGGTGGAGACGAGCAGTACTTC.

This clonotype was seen a handful of times. The chain carries TRBV27 and TRBJ2-1; D is undetermined. Looked up from germline, CDR1 is MNHEY and CDR2 is SMNVEV (reference sequence). V lost 6 bases to trimming and J lost 4 bases, with 10 bases between them. This CDR3 is 13 amino acids long. The CDR3: CASRLGFYNEQFF. The CDR3 region has the DNA TGTGCCAGCAGACTTGGTTTTTACAATGAGCAGTTCTTC.

This clonotype has a handful of counts. This sequence joins TRBV14 and TRBJ1-1; TRBD1 is a possible D gene (6 bases). Germline-derived CDR1 and CDR2 are SGHDN and FVKESK. The CDR3 loop spans 14 amino acids. V lost 4 bases and J 6 bases, leaving 15 bases between the germline ends. The CDR3 here is CASSPSRGIAEAFF. For the CDR3, the DNA is TGTGCCAGCAGCCCCTCCAGGGGAATAGCTGAAGCTTTCTTT.

The chain joins TRBV4-1 to TRBJ2-2; D remains unclear. This CDR3 has 19 residues. Per germline, CDR1 MGHRA and CDR2 YSYEKL. Trimming pared 4 bases from V and 0 bases from J, leaving 21 bases between. The CDR3 region is CASSLRTGFEATNTGELFF. The CDR3 DNA reads TGCGCCAGCAGCCTACGGACGGGCTTTGAGGCGACGAACACCGGGGAGCTGTTTTTT.

V gene TRBV5-1 combines with J gene TRBJ1-1; D perhaps matches TRBD1 (5 bases). This CDR3 comprises 13 residues. Germline loops: CDR1 SGHRS, CDR2 YFSETQ. V lost 0 bases and J lost 7, with 10 bases in between. The CDR3 coding sequence is TGCGCCAGCAGCTTGGTTCGGACAAGTGAAGCTTTCTTT. It translates to CASSLVRTSEAFF.

This chain connects TRBV7-9 to TRBJ2-3; D is unresolved. From germline, CDR1 is SEHNR and CDR2 FQNEAQ (reference sequence). CDR3 length: 15 amino acids. V was pared by 1 base and J by 2 bases, with 10 bases between. CDR3 bases: TGTGCCAGCAGCTTAGTATCCACCAACACAGATACGCAGTATTTT. Its protein product is CASSLVSTNTDTQYF.

There are a few counts of this clonotype. V usage is TRBV7-2 and J usage is TRBJ2-7, with 9 bases fitting TRBD1. Trimming removed 1 base from V and 6 bases from J; junction bases left unmatched: 4. Germline V gene lookup returns CDR1 SGHTA and CDR2 FQGNSA. This CDR3 has 14 residues. The CDR3 is CASSLGQGVREQYF. Here the CDR3 DNA reads TGTGCCAGCAGCTTAGGACAGGGGGTGCGCGAGCAGTACTTC.